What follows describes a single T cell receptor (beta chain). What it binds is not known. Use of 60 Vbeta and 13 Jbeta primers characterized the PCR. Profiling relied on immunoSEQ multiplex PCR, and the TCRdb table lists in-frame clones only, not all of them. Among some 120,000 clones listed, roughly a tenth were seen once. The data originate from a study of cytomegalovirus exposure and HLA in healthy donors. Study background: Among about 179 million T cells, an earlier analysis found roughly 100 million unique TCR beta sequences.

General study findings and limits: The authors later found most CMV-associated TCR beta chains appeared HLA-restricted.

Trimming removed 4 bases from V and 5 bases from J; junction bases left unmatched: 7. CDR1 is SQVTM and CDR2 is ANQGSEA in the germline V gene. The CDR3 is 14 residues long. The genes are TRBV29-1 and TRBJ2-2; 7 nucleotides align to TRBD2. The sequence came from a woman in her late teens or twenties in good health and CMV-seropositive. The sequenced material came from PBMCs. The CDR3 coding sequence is TGCAGCGTTGTGGGGGAGGGCCCAACCGGGGAGCTGTTTTTT. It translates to CSVVGEGPTGELFF.